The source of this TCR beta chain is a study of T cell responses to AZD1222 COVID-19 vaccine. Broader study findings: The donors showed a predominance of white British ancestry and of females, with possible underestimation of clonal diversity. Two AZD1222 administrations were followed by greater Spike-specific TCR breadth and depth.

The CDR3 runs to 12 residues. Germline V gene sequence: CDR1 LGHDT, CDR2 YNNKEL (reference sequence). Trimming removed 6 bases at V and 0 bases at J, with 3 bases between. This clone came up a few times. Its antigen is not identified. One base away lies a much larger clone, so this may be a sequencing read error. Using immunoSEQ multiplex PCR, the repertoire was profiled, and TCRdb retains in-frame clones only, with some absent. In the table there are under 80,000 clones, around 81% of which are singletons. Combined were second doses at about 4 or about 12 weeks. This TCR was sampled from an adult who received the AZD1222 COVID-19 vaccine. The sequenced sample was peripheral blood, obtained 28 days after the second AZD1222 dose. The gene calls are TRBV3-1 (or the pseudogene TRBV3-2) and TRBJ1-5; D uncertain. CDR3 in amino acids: CASSDSNQPQHF. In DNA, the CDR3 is TGTGCCAGCAGTGATAGCAATCAGCCCCAGCATTTT.